What follows are 27 T cell receptor beta chains derived from one specimen sequenced in a study of post-analysis software for immune sequencing data. Study results and caveats: The study found TRBV5-6, TRBV5-1 and TRBV20-1 among about 5 TRBV segments more frequent in patients than controls.

These receptors lack a known antigen. cDNA libraries of TCR beta carried unique molecular identifiers. TCRdb re-analysed the PCR reads in MiXCR, keeping a single row per CDR3 protein. This table holds about 820,000 distinct CDR3 sequences, approximately 57% found once. Material: blood. These receptors all come from a girl between 5 and 17 years old with multiple sclerosis.

The gene calls are TRBV29-1 and TRBJ1-1; D is possibly TRBD1 (5 bases). Per the germline V gene, CDR1 is SQVTM and CDR2 is ANQGSEA. This CDR3 spans 12 amino acids. V lost 5 bases and J lost 7, with 14 bases in between. The CDR3 protein is CSVWVPGLEAFF. The DNA of the CDR3 is TGCAGCGTTTGGGTTCCGGGGCTTGAAGCTTTCTTT.

This clonotype was observed many times. The chain employs TRBV29-1 and TRBJ2-3; D remains ambiguous. CDR3 size: 15 residues. Germline CDR1 reads SQVTM; CDR2 reads ANQGSEA. Trimming cost V 7 bases and J 0 bases, with 17 bases left between them. The chain's CDR3 is CSASDDASSTDTQYF. The CDR3 nucleotides read TGCAGCGCATCGGACGACGCCAGCAGCACAGATACGCAGTATTTT.

The rearrangement joins TRBV3-1 to TRBJ1-5, with a possible D match to TRBD1 (6 bases). The CDR3 runs to 14 residues. Germline V lookup: CDR1 LGHDT, CDR2 YNNKEL (reference sequence). V lost 1 base and J 6 bases, leaving 10 bases between the germline ends. DNA of the CDR3: TGTGCCAGCAGCCAAGGGGGGCCCCCTCAGCCCCAGCATTTT. This sequence encodes CASSQGGPPQPQHF.

This chain connects TRBV6-5 to TRBJ2-4, with 11 positions matching TRBD2. The DNA end is more similar to TRBJ2-5, so the J call may be wrong. Germline CDR1 and CDR2: MNHEY and SVGAGI. The CDR3 runs to 18 residues. DNA of the CDR3: TGTGCCAGCAGTTACTCGGGGCTAGCGGGGGGAGTGAAGGAGACCCAGTACTTC. Its protein is CASSYSGLAGGVKETQYF.

This clonotype has just a few counts. The V and J genes are TRBV18 and TRBJ1-1; D call uncertain. V was clipped by 2 bases and J by 0 bases, with 16 bases between them. The CDR3 is 17 amino acids. Germline CDR1 KGHSH, CDR2 LQKENI. The CDR3 loop reads CASSPKASGVVNTEAFF. As DNA, the CDR3 is TGTGCCAGCTCACCAAAGGCCTCTGGGGTTGTGAACACTGAAGCTTTCTTT.

V is TRBV5-6 and J is TRBJ2-5; 7 nucleotides match TRBD1. The J call may be incorrect, as the DNA end agrees better with TRBJ2-7. Germline V lookup: CDR1 SGHDT, CDR2 YYEEEE. The CDR3 is 14 amino acids. CDR3 sequence (DNA): TGTGCCAGCAGGTTGTCCGGGACAGCATACGAGCAGTACTTC. This sequence encodes CASRLSGTAYEQYF.

The chain uses TRBV2 and TRBJ1-2; TRBD1 matches at 8 bases. V shed 4 bases and J 3 bases; nucleotides not matched to a gene: 4. Germline assignment: CDR1 SNHLY and CDR2 FYNNEI. The CDR3 spans 14 residues. This CDR3 is CASSGQGADYGYTF. As DNA, the CDR3 is TGTGCCAGCAGTGGGCAGGGGGCGGACTATGGCTACACCTTC.

The CDR3 region is CSARAVREGLNEQFF. The CDR3 DNA sequence: TGCAGTGCTAGGGCGGTGCGGGAGGGCCTAAATGAGCAGTTCTTC. This chain links TRBV20-1 with TRBJ2-1; 9 bases match TRBD2. This CDR3 has 15 amino acids. Trimming took 3 bases from V and 7 from J; bases not matched to a gene: 10. Per germline, CDR1 DFQATT and CDR2 SNEGSKA (reference sequence).

The chain joins TRBV10-3 to TRBJ2-1; no reliable D call. CDR1 ENHRY and CDR2 SYGVKD come from the germline V gene. V lost 2 bases and J 5 bases, leaving 7 bases between the germline ends. CDR3 length: 13 residues. Here the CDR3 DNA reads TGTGCCATCAGTGAGGGTGGAAACAATGAGCAGTTCTTC. It codes for CAISEGGNNEQFF.

This clonotype was detected a few times. The rearrangement joins TRBV29-1 to TRBJ2-5; unclear D gene. The DNA end favors TRBJ2-1, so the J call may be wrong. Germline V gene data show CDR1 as SQVTM and CDR2 as ANQGSEA. The CDR3 runs 10 residues. CDR3 sequence: CSVREETQFF. In DNA form, the CDR3 reads TGCAGCGTCCGTGAAGAGACCCAGTTCTTC.

The count of this clonotype is one. The rearrangement links TRBV7-9 to TRBJ1-1; D call uncertain. V was trimmed by 1 base and J by 0 bases, leaving 9 bases between them. The CDR3 consists of 15 residues. Germline CDR1 SEHNR, CDR2 FQNEAQ (reference sequence). The CDR3: CASSLVAAMNTEAFF. DNA for the CDR3: TGTGCCAGCAGCTTAGTAGCAGCTATGAACACTGAAGCTTTCTTT.

This clonotype was detected only a few times. The chain combines TRBV6-5 with TRBJ2-7; D unresolved. Trimming left V 3 bases short and J 1 base short, with 10 bases between. The germline CDR1 and CDR2 sequences are MNHEY and SVGAGI. This CDR3 contains 14 residues. The CDR3 bases are TGTGCCAGCAGTTATTCTCAGGCTTCCTACGAGCAGTACTTC. The encoded protein is CASSYSQASYEQYF.

CDR3 nucleotides: TGCGCCAGCAGCTTGACAGGGAGGACCGATAATGAAAAACTGTTTTTT. Translating it yields CASSLTGRTDNEKLFF. The chain employs TRBV5-1 and TRBJ1-4; tentatively, D is TRBD1 (6 bases). This CDR3 has 16 residues. Germline CDR1 and CDR2: SGHRS and YFSETQ. V was shortened by 1 base and J by 4 bases, with 14 bases between the two germline ends. Combining the CDR3 with reference TRBV5-1 and TRBJ1-4 gives the whole variable domain KAGVTQTPRYLIKTRGQQVTLSCSPISGHRSVSWYQQTPGQGLQFLFEYFSETQRNKGNFPGRFSGRQFSNSRSEMNVSTLELGDSALYLCASSLTGRTDNEKLFFGSGTQLSVL.

This clonotype has a handful of counts. The CDR3 loop is CASPEGSVYCYEQYF. The CDR3 DNA is TGTGCCAGCCCCGAGGGGTCAGTCTACTGCTACGAGCAGTACTTC. The rearrangement joins TRBV6-4 to TRBJ2-7; D tentatively reads TRBD1 or TRBD2 (5 bases each). CDR3 length equals 15 residues. Germline-derived CDR1 and CDR2 are MRHNA and SNTAGT. Between the trimmed V and J ends, which lost 8 bases and 3 bases, there was a span of 20 bases.

The chain combines TRBV5-1 with TRBJ2-1, with D possibly being TRBD1 (5 bases). The CDR3 length is 16 residues. CDR1 and CDR2 (germline): SGHRS, YFSETQ. Trimming left V 4 bases short and J 0 bases short, with 14 bases between. CDR3 loop: CASSQETGFSYNEQFF. The CDR3 DNA reads TGCGCCAGCAGCCAAGAAACAGGTTTCTCCTACAATGAGCAGTTCTTC.

This clonotype was counted a few times. The chain joins TRBV10-3 to TRBJ1-1, with D unclear. CDR1 and CDR2 from the germline V gene are ENHRY and SYGVKD. The CDR3 has 11 amino acids. The ends were cut back, 3 bases at V and 11 bases at J, with 10 bases in the middle. In nucleotides, the CDR3 is TGTGCCATCAGTGACGTGTCAAGGGCTTTCTTT. This codes for CAISDVSRAFF.

CDR3 coding DNA: TGTGCCAGCAGCTTAGCCCGTTCCCTATTCTACGAGCAGTACTTC. Amino acid sequence: CASSLARSLFYEQYF. This chain joins TRBV13 and TRBJ2-7; D unresolved. V lost 1 base and J 3 bases, leaving 13 bases between the germline ends. Germline CDR1 and CDR2: PRHDT and FYEKMQ (reference sequence). CDR3 size: 15 residues.

The chain couples TRBV29-1 to TRBJ2-3; TRBD2 matches 13 bases. Looked up from germline, CDR1 is SQVTM and CDR2 is ANQGSEA. Trimming cost V 8 bases and J 0 bases; bases outside gene matches: 8. The CDR3 sequence is 16 residues long. DNA for the CDR3: TGCAGCATTGGACTAGCGGGGGCTTCTAGCACAGATACGCAGTATTTT. Amino acid sequence: CSIGLAGASSTDTQYF.

V usage is TRBV29-1 and J usage is TRBJ1-2, with D uncertain. Trimming shortened V by 4 bases and J by 5 bases, and 17 bases separated the two germline ends. From germline, CDR1 is SQVTM and CDR2 ANQGSEA. The CDR3 covers 14 residues. CDR3 loop: CSVVAGLHTYGYTF. CDR3 DNA sequence: TGCAGCGTTGTCGCCGGTCTCCACACATATGGCTACACCTTC.

This chain links TRBV20-1 with TRBJ2-3; 8 nucleotides align to TRBD1. Germline loops: CDR1 DFQATT, CDR2 SNEGSKA (reference sequence). The CDR3 is 13 amino acids. Unmatched junction bases numbered 3, after V lost 1 base and J lost 6 bases. The CDR3 DNA is TGCAGTGCTAGAGGGACAGGGTACGATACGCAGTATTTT. This codes for CSARGTGYDTQYF.

This chain links TRBV27 with TRBJ1-2, with 10 nucleotides matching TRBD1. In germline, CDR1 is MNHEY, CDR2 SMNVEV (reference sequence). The CDR3 is made up of 15 amino acids. V shed 4 bases and J 4 bases; nucleotides not matched to a gene: 6. CDR3 in amino acids: CASSSAGTGAYGYTF. In nucleotides, the CDR3 is TGTGCCAGCAGTTCCGCCGGGACAGGGGCCTATGGCTACACCTTC.

This clonotype was seen more than once but under ten times. This chain links TRBV2 with TRBJ2-5, with D perhaps matching TRBD2 (5 bases). The CDR3 is made up of 15 amino acids. The V gene's germline CDR1 is SNHLY and CDR2 FYNNEI. Trimming took 7 bases from V and 5 from J, leaving 20 bases between them. CDR3 in amino acids: CASTVKSPTGETQYF. DNA for the CDR3: TGTGCCAGCACGGTAAAGTCCCCAACGGGGGAGACCCAGTACTTC.

The chain recombines TRBV7-9 with TRBJ2-5, with D tentatively TRBD1 or TRBD2 (5 bases each). The J call may be mistaken, given a closer DNA end match to TRBJ2-7. The germline gives CDR1 SEHNR, CDR2 FQNEAQ (reference sequence). This CDR3 is built from 15 residues. In DNA form, the CDR3 reads TGTGCCAGCAGCTTATTGGGACGGCAGGGTGACGAGCAGTACTTC. This encodes CASSLLGRQGDEQYF.

This sequence joins TRBV6-6 and TRBJ2-7; D might be TRBD2 (5 bases). The germline gives CDR1 MNHNY, CDR2 SVGAGI (reference sequence). V was clipped by 2 bases and J by 5 bases, with 13 bases between them. The length of the CDR3 is 14 residues. CDR3 protein: CASSYLTSSHEQYF. As DNA, the CDR3 is TGTGCCAGCAGTTACCTCACTAGTTCCCACGAGCAGTACTTC.

The V and J genes are TRBV20-1 and TRBJ2-1, with 10 bases lining up with TRBD2. Germline lookup yields CDR1 DFQATT and CDR2 SNEGSKA (reference sequence). The junction had 11 bases not matched to a gene; V was cut back by 1 base and J by 5 bases. This CDR3 is built from 17 residues. The CDR3 nucleotides are TGCAGTGCTAGAGTGCAGAAGCGGGGGGGTTTGGACAATGAGCAGTTCTTC. Its protein product is CSARVQKRGGLDNEQFF.

J is TRBJ2-3 and V is TRBV14, with 10 bases identical to TRBD2. CDR1 is SGHDN and CDR2 is FVKESK in the germline V gene. J lost 4 bases, V lost 2 bases, and 9 bases had no gene match. The CDR3 runs to 17 residues. CDR3 region: CASSQRLAGASSDTQYF. The CDR3 bases are TGTGCCAGCAGCCAACGGCTAGCGGGAGCCTCCTCAGATACGCAGTATTTT.

The chain recombines TRBV12-5 with TRBJ2-7, with D perhaps assigned TRBD1 or TRBD2 (6 bases each). V was trimmed by 3 bases and J by 4 bases, leaving 13 bases between them. This CDR3 has 14 amino acids. From germline, CDR1 is LGHNT and CDR2 FRNRAP. The CDR3 DNA follows: TGTGCTAGTGGTTTCGGGGGCCTACAGTACGAGCAGTACTTC. It encodes CASGFGGLQYEQYF.